A single sample is the source of the 32 T cell receptor beta chains below, sequenced in a study of blood T cell repertoires in COVID-19. The data were produced by immunoSEQ multiplex PCR, yet TCRdb's version contains in-frame clones alone and is incomplete. The table has around 390,000 clones, about 86% seen once. Sequencing input: PBMCs or T cells enriched from blood (not recorded which). Receptors were obtained from a woman in her forties or fifties who had recovered from COVID-19.

The rearrangement links TRBV9 to TRBJ2-2, with 10 positions matching TRBD2. The CDR3 runs to 17 residues. V was pared by 0 bases and J by 5 bases, with 7 bases of the junction left unmatched. The germline V gene has CDR1 SGDLS and CDR2 YYNGEE. CDR3 sequence: CASSVESGGAGTGELFF. DNA for the CDR3: TGTGCCAGCAGCGTAGAGAGCGGGGGGGCGGGTACCGGGGAGCTGTTTTTT.

This chain joins TRBV28 and TRBJ1-1; tentatively, D is TRBD1 (5 bases). This CDR3 comprises 13 residues. From germline, CDR1 is MDHEN and CDR2 SYDVKM. V was cut by 8 bases and J by 1 base, with 11 bases left in between. CDR3 residues: CASGGVRNTEAFF. CDR3 sequence (DNA): TGTGCCAGCGGAGGGGTGAGGAACACTGAAGCTTTCTTT.

V usage is TRBV9 and J usage is TRBJ2-1; 7 nucleotides match TRBD1. CDR1 is SGDLS and CDR2 is YYNGEE in the germline V gene. The CDR3 spans 13 residues. Trimming cost V 3 bases and J 6 bases; bases outside gene matches: 3. The CDR3 loop reads CASSEYRGNEQFF. DNA of the CDR3: TGTGCCAGCAGCGAATACAGGGGCAATGAGCAGTTCTTC.

The chain carries TRBV29-1 and TRBJ1-1; D is undetermined. The CDR3 consists of 13 residues. Trimming removed 6 bases at V and 7 bases at J, with 18 bases between. CDR1 is SQVTM, CDR2 ANQGSEA, per germline. In nucleotides, the CDR3 is TGCAGCGTGACGGGTGTCCTGTCCTATGAAGCTTTCTTT. Its protein product is CSVTGVLSYEAFF.

This clone has only one observation. The chain has TRBV28 and TRBJ2-7, with 7 nucleotides matching TRBD2. The germline V gene encodes CDR1 MDHEN and CDR2 SYDVKM. This CDR3 is built from 16 residues. Trimming at V came to 5 bases and at J to 0 bases, leaving 10 bases not matched to a gene. DNA of the CDR3: TGTGCCAGCAGTCCCCAGTCGGGGGGTTTCTCCTACGAGCAGTACTTC. Translated, it gives CASSPQSGGFSYEQYF. The full variable domain, with the rest looked up from reference TRBV28 and TRBJ2-7, is DVKVTQSSRYLVKRTGEKVFLECVQDMDHENMFWYRQDPGLGLRLIYFSYDVKMKEKGDIPEGYSVSREKKERFSLILESASTNQTSMYLCASSPQSGGFSYEQYFGPGTRLTVT.

The gene calls are TRBV7-9 and TRBJ1-1; 7 nucleotides match TRBD1. The V gene's germline CDR1 is SEHNR and CDR2 FQNEAQ (reference sequence). The CDR3 is made up of 17 amino acids. V was clipped by 1 base and J by 4 bases; unmatched bases: 12. The CDR3 DNA follows: TGTGCCAGCAGCTTAGAGAGGGGGCGGCCCGGGGCCACTGAAGCTTTCTTT. Translating it yields CASSLERGRPGATEAFF.

The V call is TRBV3-1 (or the pseudogene TRBV3-2), the J call TRBJ2-5; D perhaps matches TRBD1 (6 bases). The germline V gene has CDR1 LGHDT and CDR2 YNNKEL (reference sequence). The CDR3 length is 15 residues. Trimming cost V 0 bases and J 3 bases, with 11 bases left between them. The CDR3 spells CASSQDTGFEETQYF. The CDR3 DNA follows: TGTGCCAGCAGCCAAGATACAGGGTTCGAAGAGACCCAGTACTTC.

This clone has only a few counts. The chain has TRBV5-1 and TRBJ1-1; D possibly corresponds to TRBD1 (6 bases). This CDR3 is built from 15 residues. Germline V gene lookup returns CDR1 SGHRS and CDR2 YFSETQ. Trimming cost V 3 bases and J 1 base, with 13 bases left between them. Here the CDR3 reads CASSWVTGTNTEAFF. In nucleotides, the CDR3 is TGCGCCAGCAGCTGGGTTACAGGGACGAACACTGAAGCTTTCTTT.

J is TRBJ2-1 and V is TRBV7-9, with D possibly TRBD2 on 5 matching bases. The V end lost 5 bases, the J end lost 7 bases, and 15 bases lay between the germline ends. The CDR3 contains 14 residues. CDR1 is SEHNR and CDR2 is FQNEAQ in the germline V gene (reference sequence). The CDR3 reads CASSPTLRGNEQFF. The CDR3 bases are TGTGCCAGCAGCCCCACCCTCCGGGGAAATGAGCAGTTCTTC.

This chain connects TRBV7-9 to TRBJ2-3; TRBD2 is a possible D gene (5 bases). There are 16 residues in the CDR3. V was shortened by 5 bases and J by 5 bases, with 20 bases between the two germline ends. Germline V CDR1 and CDR2: SEHNR, FQNEAQ (reference sequence). CDR3 residues: CASSPRVISGEDTQYF. The CDR3 coding sequence is TGTGCCAGCAGCCCCCGCGTAATTTCCGGGGAAGATACGCAGTATTTT.

The CDR3 is CASSRAQGRDEQFF. In DNA, the CDR3 is TGTGCCAGCAGCCGGGCCCAAGGCCGGGATGAGCAGTTCTTC. V and J are TRBV7-8 and TRBJ2-1; D uncertain. Between the trimmed V and J ends, which lost 5 bases and 8 bases, there was a span of 16 bases. CDR3 length: 14 amino acids. Germline CDR1 is SGHVS and CDR2 is FQNEAQ.

A remark on this clone: The same CDR3 arises from other DNA sequences in this sample as well. This sequence joins TRBV19 and TRBJ1-2; the match to TRBD1 covers 8 bases. Germline V gives CDR1 LNHDA, CDR2 SQIVND (reference sequence). Trimming at V came to 6 bases and at J to 3 bases, leaving 6 bases not matched to a gene. The CDR3 consists of 14 residues. CDR3 sequence (DNA): TGTGCCAGTAGACCTGGACAGGGATACTATGGCTACACCTTC. Amino acid sequence: CASRPGQGYYGYTF.

This chain links TRBV9 with TRBJ2-3; TRBD2 matches 14 bases. Per the germline V gene, CDR1 is SGDLS and CDR2 is YYNGEE. Trimming removed 4 bases from V and 1 base from J; junction bases left unmatched: 8. The CDR3 covers 18 residues. The CDR3 DNA is TGTGCCAGCAGCCAGACTAGCGGGGGGGCCGCTCGCACAGATACGCAGTATTTT. Encoded protein: CASSQTSGGAARTDTQYF.

For the CDR3, the DNA is TGCAGCGTTGAAGATCGACAGCAGATTAACTATGGCTACACCTTC. The encoded protein is CSVEDRQQINYGYTF. The chain joins TRBV29-1 to TRBJ1-2; maybe TRBD1 (5 bases). Trimming took 0 bases from V and 1 from J, leaving 12 bases between them. The CDR3 covers 15 residues. CDR1 and CDR2 (germline): SQVTM, ANQGSEA.

The J gene is TRBJ1-1, the V gene TRBV28; maybe TRBD1 (5 bases). Germline-derived CDR1 and CDR2 are MDHEN and SYDVKM. V lost 2 bases to trimming and J lost 2 bases, with 21 bases between them. The CDR3 is 18 amino acids. CDR3 bases: TGTGCCAGCAGTTTAGAGACTAGGGGCGCGACAAGAAACACTGAAGCTTTCTTT. This translates into CASSLETRGATRNTEAFF.

V usage is TRBV9 and J usage is TRBJ1-1; 8 nucleotides agree with TRBD1. This CDR3 is built from 16 residues. Germline V gene sequence: CDR1 SGDLS, CDR2 YYNGEE. The trim removed 4 bases at V and 2 bases at J, leaving 10 bases unmatched. CDR3 sequence (DNA): TGTGCCAGCAGCCAAGGACAGGGATTTTATAACACTGAAGCTTTCTTT. It translates to CASSQGQGFYNTEAFF. Full variable domain (remainder filled in from reference TRBV9 and TRBJ1-1): DSGVTQTPKHLITATGQRVTLRCSPRSGDLSVYWYQQSLDQGLQFLIQYYNGEERAKGNILERFSAQQFPDLHSELNLSSLELGDSALYFCASSQGQGFYNTEAFFGQGTRLTVV.

This clone appeared once. The chain links TRBV29-1 to TRBJ1-1; tentative D call: TRBD1 (5 bases). The ends were cut back, 7 bases at V and 2 bases at J, with 11 bases in the middle. CDR1 and CDR2 from the germline V gene are SQVTM and ANQGSEA. CDR3 length equals 12 residues. CDR3: CSAQGYNTEAFF. The CDR3 DNA follows: TGCAGCGCCCAGGGCTACAACACTGAAGCTTTCTTT.

The V gene is TRBV18, the J gene TRBJ1-3; perhaps TRBD1 as D (6 bases). V lost 4 bases to trimming and J lost 0 bases, with 16 bases between them. This CDR3 spans 17 amino acids. The germline CDR1 and CDR2 sequences are KGHSH and LQKENI. The CDR3 here is CASSLGTTGFSGNTIYF. Here the CDR3 DNA reads TGTGCCAGCTCACTGGGGACAACGGGTTTCTCTGGAAACACCATATATTTT.

This rearrangement joins TRBV9 to TRBJ1-6; D gene ambiguous. The V end was cut by 4 bases, the J end by 0 bases, with 17 bases between. The CDR3 runs to 18 residues. The germline gives CDR1 SGDLS, CDR2 YYNGEE. The CDR3, as DNA: TGTGCCAGCAGCCCCCGAGAGGTGAAGAGCTCCTATAATTCACCCCTCCACTTT. The encoded protein is CASSPREVKSSYNSPLHF.

The chain is built from TRBV4-3 and TRBJ1-5; the D is unclear. The CDR3 has 16 amino acids. CDR1 and CDR2 from the germline V gene are LGHNA and YSLEER. The germline V and J ends were trimmed by 3 bases and 7 bases, with 19 bases remaining between them. This CDR3 reads CASSHSWIEGGQPQHF. In nucleotides, the CDR3 is TGCGCCAGCAGCCATTCGTGGATCGAGGGAGGCCAGCCCCAGCATTTT.

The V and J genes are TRBV6-6 and TRBJ1-1; D remains ambiguous. From germline, CDR1 is MNHNY and CDR2 SVGAGI (reference sequence). Trimming removed 0 bases at V and 10 bases at J, with 18 bases between. The CDR3 sequence is 15 residues long. The CDR3 region has the DNA TGTGCCAGCAGTTACTCGATCGTCACCCCGGGAGTAGCTTTCTTT. Translating it yields CASSYSIVTPGVAFF.

V and J are TRBV28 and TRBJ2-1; D is perhaps TRBD1 (6 bases). This CDR3 has 14 amino acids. V was trimmed by 2 bases and J by 5 bases, leaving 10 bases between them. CDR1 and CDR2 from the germline V gene are MDHEN and SYDVKM. CDR3 protein: CASSLNRADNEQFF. DNA of the CDR3: TGTGCCAGCAGTTTAAACAGGGCGGACAATGAGCAGTTCTTC.

J is TRBJ2-5 and V is TRBV7-2; TRBD2 agrees at 9 bases. The junction had 8 bases not matched to a gene; V was cut back by 8 bases and J by 4 bases. The CDR3 is made up of 14 amino acids. Germline values: CDR1 SGHTA, CDR2 FQGNSA. The DNA of the CDR3 is TGTGCCAGCGCGGCGGGGGGGCCGGGAGAGACCCAGTACTTC. Protein sequence: CASAAGGPGETQYF. Together with reference TRBV7-2 and TRBJ2-5, the CDR3 gives the full variable domain: GAGVSQSPSNKVTEKGKDVELRCDPISGHTALYWYRQSLGQGLEFLIYFQGNSAPDKSGLPSDRFSAERTGGSVSTLTIQRTQQEDSAVYLCASAAGGPGETQYFGPGTRLLVL.

The gene calls are TRBV27 and TRBJ1-1; TRBD1 agrees at 7 bases. CDR3 length: 16 amino acids. Per the germline V gene, CDR1 is MNHEY and CDR2 is SMNVEV (reference sequence). V lost 2 bases to trimming and J lost 0 bases; unmatched junction nucleotides: 6. The CDR3 sequence: CASSLRTGLMNTEAFF. Here the CDR3 DNA reads TGTGCCAGCAGTTTAAGGACAGGACTCATGAACACTGAAGCTTTCTTT.

The rearrangement joins TRBV6-5 to TRBJ1-1; D unclear. Deletions cut 5 bases from V and 3 bases from J, with 4 bases between. The CDR3 runs to 11 residues. The germline gives CDR1 MNHEY, CDR2 SVGAGI. The CDR3 here is CASSPDTEAFF. In nucleotides, the CDR3 is TGTGCCAGCAGTCCGGACACTGAAGCTTTCTTT.

The chain links TRBV7-9 to TRBJ1-2, with 9 positions matching TRBD1. Trimming at V came to 2 bases and at J to 7 bases, leaving 8 bases not matched to a gene. Germline V gene sequence: CDR1 SEHNR, CDR2 FQNEAQ (reference sequence). This CDR3 comprises 15 residues. CDR3 in amino acids: CASSLSTGGVTGYTF. CDR3 DNA sequence: TGTGCCAGCAGCTTATCGACAGGGGGTGTTACTGGCTACACCTTC.

The chain links TRBV12-3 or TRBV12-4 to TRBJ1-2; D call uncertain. The V and J ends lost 5 bases and 6 bases respectively, with 7 bases between them. The CDR3 totals 11 residues. CDR3: CASSTSDGYTF. Here the CDR3 DNA reads TGTGCCAGCAGTACCAGTGATGGCTACACCTTC.

The CDR3 region is CASSLDTGAGGYTF. The CDR3, as DNA: TGTGCCAGCAGCTTAGACACAGGGGCAGGAGGCTACACCTTC. The chain links TRBV7-9 to TRBJ1-2; 7 bases are a match to TRBD1. The V gene's germline CDR1 is SEHNR and CDR2 FQNEAQ (reference sequence). J was trimmed by 8 bases and V by 1 base; bases with no gene match: 7. The CDR3 has 14 amino acids.

This clone was recorded once. CDR3 DNA sequence: TGTGCCAGCAGCCCCCTTCGACAGGGGGCCGTCTATGGCTACACCTTC. Translation gives CASSPLRQGAVYGYTF. The chain employs TRBV7-9 and TRBJ1-2; 10 bases line up with TRBD1. The ends lost 5 bases at V and 4 bases at J; junction bases unmatched: 10. Germline V CDR1 and CDR2: SEHNR, FQNEAQ (reference sequence). The CDR3 loop spans 16 amino acids.

Remarks on this clone: Other DNA sequences within the sample encode an identical CDR3. The chain carries TRBV6-1 and TRBJ2-3, with TRBD1 as a possible D gene (5 bases). Germline CDR1 MNHNS, CDR2 SASEGT. The CDR3 length is 16 residues. Trimming took 2 bases from V and 0 from J, leaving 12 bases between them. The CDR3, as DNA: TGTGCCAGCAGTGAAAGGGGCGGTACTAGCACAGATACGCAGTATTTT. It translates to CASSERGGTSTDTQYF.

The rearrangement joins TRBV6-2 or TRBV6-3 to TRBJ1-1; possibly TRBD1 for D (6 bases). V was pared by 5 bases and J by 4 bases, with 17 bases between. The CDR3 covers 15 residues. Germline-derived CDR1 and CDR2 are MNHEY and SVGEGT. The CDR3 region is CASSPLTTGTTEAFF. The DNA of the CDR3 is TGTGCCAGCAGTCCCCTTACCACAGGGACCACTGAAGCTTTCTTT.

The J gene is TRBJ1-1, the V gene TRBV5-1; possible D gene TRBD1, 6 bases. Trimming left V 5 bases short and J 3 bases short, with 11 bases between. Germline loops: CDR1 SGHRS, CDR2 YFSETQ. This CDR3 comprises 13 residues. The CDR3 region is CASSRTAYTEAFF. The DNA for the CDR3 is TGCGCCAGCAGTCGGACAGCCTACACTGAAGCTTTCTTT.